Following are 17 T cell receptor beta chains from one sample sequenced in a study of CD8 T cells in Susac syndrome. A quantity of about 0.45 to 1 ug RNA underwent reverse transcription using random hexamers. TCRdb reanalysed the immunoSEQ multiplex PCR reads using MiXCR and keeps one entry per CDR3 protein. The top ten clones hold 0.1% to 0.12% of a sample with about 71,000 distinct CDR3 sequences, over 95% of them seen once. Sample: CD4+ T cells from PBMCs. The receptor set was obtained from a human donor with multiple sclerosis.

The chain links TRBV18 to TRBJ2-3; D gene ambiguous. The CDR3 totals 16 residues. Germline V gene lookup returns CDR1 KGHSH and CDR2 LQKENI. Deletions cut 1 base from V and 1 base from J, with 12 bases between. The CDR3 loop is CASSPQTPKGTDTQYF. As DNA, the CDR3 is TGTGCCAGCTCACCACAAACCCCCAAGGGCACAGATACGCAGTATTTT. Combining the CDR3 with reference TRBV18 and TRBJ2-3 gives the whole variable domain NAGVMQNPRHLVRRRGQEARLRCSPMKGHSHVYWYRQLPEEGLKFMVYLQKENIIDESGMPKERFSAEFPKEGPSILRIQQVVRGDSAAYFCASSPQTPKGTDTQYFGPGTRLTVL.

The chain joins TRBV4-3 to TRBJ2-1, with D possibly matching TRBD2 (6 bases). With 1 base removed from V and 4 bases from J, the gap between germline ends came to 11 bases. Germline CDR1 LGHNA, CDR2 YSLEER. The CDR3 is 15 residues long. This chain's CDR3 is CASSQGVAVYNEQFF. The DNA of the CDR3 is TGCGCCAGCAGCCAAGGGGTAGCGGTTTACAATGAGCAGTTCTTC.

The chain uses TRBV24-1 and TRBJ2-5, with D tentatively TRBD1 or TRBD2 (5 bases each). The CDR3 consists of 14 residues. V was pared by 6 bases and J by 2 bases, with 12 bases between. From germline, CDR1 is KGHDR and CDR2 SFDVKD. CDR3 nucleotide sequence: TGTGCCACCAGTAGAACGGGGCGGCAAGAGACCCAGTACTTC. It specifies CATSRTGRQETQYF.

This clonotype was seen just once. The CDR3 region is CSVEEGNREAFF. CDR3 DNA: TGCAGCGTTGAAGAAGGAAATAGAGAAGCTTTCTTT. V gene TRBV29-1 combines with J gene TRBJ1-1; D uncertain. The CDR3 loop spans 12 amino acids. From germline, CDR1 is SQVTM and CDR2 ANQGSEA. V shed 0 bases and J shed 8 bases, with 10 bases lying between them.

The V and J genes are TRBV3-1 and TRBJ1-2; D call uncertain. The CDR3 runs to 13 residues. Germline CDR1 and CDR2: LGHDT and YNNKEL (reference sequence). V was cut by 1 base and J by 4 bases, with 7 bases left in between. Written as DNA, the CDR3 is TGTGCCAGCAGCCAAGGGGATTTCTATGGCTACACCTTC. This encodes CASSQGDFYGYTF.

The chain recombines TRBV4-2 with TRBJ2-5; TRBD2 matches 8 bases. This CDR3 is built from 17 residues. The V and J ends lost 4 bases and 2 bases, in that order; junction bases with no gene match: 12. Germline CDR1 and CDR2: LGHNA and YNFKEQ. This CDR3 is CASSLAVIAGLQETQYF. DNA for the CDR3: TGTGCCAGCAGCCTAGCGGTGATAGCGGGGCTTCAAGAGACCCAGTACTTC.

CDR3 region: CASGGTEQFF. For the CDR3, the DNA is TGTGCCAGCGGAGGGACTGAGCAGTTCTTC. This sequence joins TRBV6-2 or TRBV6-3 and TRBJ2-1, with a possible D match to TRBD2 (6 bases). V was clipped by 8 bases and J by 9 bases, with 8 bases between them. The CDR3 totals 10 residues. Germline-derived CDR1 and CDR2 are MNHEY and SVGEGT.

The rearrangement links TRBV5-1 to TRBJ2-1; TRBD1 matches at 7 bases. CDR1 SGHRS and CDR2 YFSETQ come from the germline V gene. With 6 bases clipped from V and 4 bases from J, the junction kept 10 bases outside the gene matches. The length of the CDR3 is 15 residues. CDR3 region: CASTPQGLGYNEQFF. CDR3 nucleotides: TGCGCCAGCACACCACAGGGGTTGGGGTACAATGAGCAGTTCTTC.

The V and J genes are TRBV7-7 and TRBJ2-2; D perhaps matches TRBD1 (6 bases). The CDR3 consists of 14 residues. CDR1 and CDR2 (germline): SSHAT, FNYEAQ (reference sequence). DNA of the CDR3: TGTGCTACGGGACGGGACACGAACACCGGGGAGCTGTTTTTT. Translated, it gives CATGRDTNTGELFF. The whole variable domain, remainder taken from reference TRBV7-7 and TRBJ2-2, is GAGVSQSPRYKVTKRGQDVTLRCDPISSHATLYWYQQALGQGPEFLTYFNYEAQPDKSGLPSDRFSAERPEGSISTLTIQRTEQRDSAMYRCATGRDTNTGELFFGEGSRLTVL.

The V and J genes are TRBV6-5 and TRBJ1-2, with a possible D match to TRBD1 (5 bases). Between the trimmed V and J ends, which lost 4 bases and 2 bases, there was a span of 11 bases. Germline V gives CDR1 MNHEY, CDR2 SVGAGI. This CDR3 is built from 14 residues. The CDR3 here is CASSSRQRNYGYTF. The CDR3 DNA sequence: TGTGCCAGCAGTTCCCGACAGCGAAACTATGGCTACACCTTC.

The genes are TRBV20-1 and TRBJ1-6; 8 bases fit TRBD1. From germline, CDR1 is DFQATT and CDR2 SNEGSKA (reference sequence). V trimming: 5 bases; J trimming: 8 bases; junction bases outside the gene matches: 14. CDR3 length: 16 amino acids. The CDR3 DNA follows: TGCAGTGCTCATAAAACTGCGGGACAGGAGCATTCACCCCTCCACTTT. The encoded protein is CSAHKTAGQEHSPLHF.

The chain combines TRBV5-1 with TRBJ2-7; D not certain. With 0 bases removed from V and 3 bases from J, the gap between germline ends came to 7 bases. Germline CDR1 is SGHRS and CDR2 is YFSETQ. This CDR3 is 13 amino acids long. Written as DNA, the CDR3 is TGCGCCAGCAGCTTGGCGTGGAACTACGAGCAGTACTTC. It specifies CASSLAWNYEQYF.

This chain uses TRBV20-1 with TRBJ2-5; D is perhaps TRBD1 (6 bases). The CDR3 covers 14 residues. Per the germline V gene, CDR1 is DFQATT and CDR2 is SNEGSKA (reference sequence). V was clipped by 1 base and J by 2 bases, with 11 bases between them. CDR3 amino acids: CSARVQGRQETQYF. The CDR3 region has the DNA TGCAGTGCTAGAGTACAGGGTAGGCAAGAGACCCAGTACTTC.

The chain employs TRBV20-1 and TRBJ1-5; possibly TRBD1 for D (6 bases). CDR3 size: 13 residues. The ends were cut back, 6 bases at V and 7 bases at J, with 16 bases in the middle. Per germline, CDR1 DFQATT and CDR2 SNEGSKA (reference sequence). CDR3 in amino acids: CSAAQGAGQPQHF. The CDR3 nucleotides read TGCAGTGCCGCACAGGGCGCCGGGCAGCCCCAGCATTTT.

This clonotype was counted a single time. DNA for the CDR3: TGCGCCAGCAGCTTAATACAAATAGACAATGAGCAGTTCTTC. Its protein is CASSLIQIDNEQFF. The chain joins TRBV5-1 to TRBJ2-1; D unresolved. CDR3 length: 14 residues. Germline assignment: CDR1 SGHRS and CDR2 YFSETQ. Trimming took 2 bases from V and 5 from J, leaving 11 bases between them.

V gene TRBV6-2 or TRBV6-3 combines with J gene TRBJ1-6; D is perhaps TRBD1 (5 bases). V was pared by 4 bases and J by 8 bases, with 6 bases between. Germline V gene lookup returns CDR1 MNHEY and CDR2 SVGEGT. The CDR3 covers 12 residues. Here the CDR3 reads CASSWTYSPLHF. The CDR3 DNA sequence: TGTGCCAGCAGTTGGACATATTCACCCCTCCACTTT.

This clonotype was seen once. The chain uses TRBV7-3 and TRBJ1-2, with a weak D call TRBD1 (6 bases). V lost 5 bases, J lost 4 bases, and 17 bases lay in between. The CDR3 is 15 amino acids. The germline CDR1 and CDR2 sequences are SGHTA and FQGTGA. Here the CDR3 DNA reads TGTGCCAGCAGCCCCCACTCGGGACAACCCTATGGCTACACCTTC. It yields the protein CASSPHSGQPYGYTF.